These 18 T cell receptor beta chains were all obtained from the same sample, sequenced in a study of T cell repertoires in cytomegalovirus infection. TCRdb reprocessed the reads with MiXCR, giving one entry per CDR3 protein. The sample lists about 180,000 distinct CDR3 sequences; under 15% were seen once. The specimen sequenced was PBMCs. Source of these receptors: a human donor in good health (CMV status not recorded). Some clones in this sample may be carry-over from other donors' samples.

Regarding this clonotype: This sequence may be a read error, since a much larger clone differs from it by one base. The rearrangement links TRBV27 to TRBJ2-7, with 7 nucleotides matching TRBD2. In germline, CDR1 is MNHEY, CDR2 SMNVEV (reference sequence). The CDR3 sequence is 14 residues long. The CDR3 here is CASSNGGSSYERYF. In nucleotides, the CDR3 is TGTGCCAGCAGTAACGGCGGGAGCTCCTACGAGCGGTACTTC.

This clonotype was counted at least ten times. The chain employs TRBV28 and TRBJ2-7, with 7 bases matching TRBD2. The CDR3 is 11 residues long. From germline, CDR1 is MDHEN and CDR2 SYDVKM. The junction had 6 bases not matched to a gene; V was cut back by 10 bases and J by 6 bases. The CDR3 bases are TGTGCCACCGCGGGAGTGGGCGAGCAGTACTTC. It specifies CATAGVGEQYF. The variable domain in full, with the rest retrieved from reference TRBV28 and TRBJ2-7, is DVKVTQSSRYLVKRTGEKVFLECVQDMDHENMFWYRQDPGLGLRLIYFSYDVKMKEKGDIPEGYSVSREKKERFSLILESASTNQTSMYLCATAGVGEQYFGPGTRLTVT.

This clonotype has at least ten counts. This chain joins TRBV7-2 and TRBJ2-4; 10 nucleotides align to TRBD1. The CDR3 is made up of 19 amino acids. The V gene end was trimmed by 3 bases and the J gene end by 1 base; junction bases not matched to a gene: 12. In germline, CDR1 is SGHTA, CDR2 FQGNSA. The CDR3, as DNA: TGTGCCAGCAGCTTGGACAGGGGGTTTTCCTTAAGGGCCAAAAACATTCAGTACTTC. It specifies CASSLDRGFSLRAKNIQYF.

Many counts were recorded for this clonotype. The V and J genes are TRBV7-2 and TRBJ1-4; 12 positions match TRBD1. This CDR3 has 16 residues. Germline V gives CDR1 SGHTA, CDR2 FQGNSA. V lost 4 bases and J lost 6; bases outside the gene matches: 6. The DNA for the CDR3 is TGTGCCAGCAGCTCCCGGGACAGGGGGCCATATGAAAAACTGTTTTTT. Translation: CASSSRDRGPYEKLFF.

The CDR3 region is CASIAAGGETQYF. As DNA, the CDR3 is TGTGCCAGCATAGCGGCCGGGGGGGAGACCCAGTACTTC. V usage is TRBV6-5 and J usage is TRBJ2-5, with 7 bases matching TRBD2. The germline CDR1 and CDR2 sequences are MNHEY and SVGAGI. The CDR3 totals 13 residues. V lost 7 bases to trimming and J lost 5 bases; unmatched junction nucleotides: 7.

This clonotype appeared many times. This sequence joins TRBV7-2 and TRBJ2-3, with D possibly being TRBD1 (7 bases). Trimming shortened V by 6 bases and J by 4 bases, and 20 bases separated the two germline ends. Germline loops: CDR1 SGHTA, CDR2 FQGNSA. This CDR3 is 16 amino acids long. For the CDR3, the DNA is TGTGCCAGCAGGGCGGGACAGCTCACGCTAGCAGATACGCAGTATTTT. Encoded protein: CASRAGQLTLADTQYF.

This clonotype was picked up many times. CDR3: CASSPTSGISTGELFF. The CDR3 bases are TGTGCCAGCAGCCCAACTAGCGGGATAAGCACCGGGGAGCTGTTTTTT. The J gene is TRBJ2-2, the V gene TRBV7-3; the match to TRBD2 covers 10 bases. This CDR3 has 16 amino acids. V dropped 5 bases and J dropped 4; count of bases not matched to a gene: 7. CDR1 is SGHTA and CDR2 is FQGTGA in the germline V gene.

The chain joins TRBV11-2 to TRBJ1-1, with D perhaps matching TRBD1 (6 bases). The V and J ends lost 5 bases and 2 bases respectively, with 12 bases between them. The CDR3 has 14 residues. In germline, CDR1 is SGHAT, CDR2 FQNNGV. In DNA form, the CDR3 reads TGTGCCAGCAGCGGCCGGGACAAAAACACTGAAGCTTTCTTT. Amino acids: CASSGRDKNTEAFF.

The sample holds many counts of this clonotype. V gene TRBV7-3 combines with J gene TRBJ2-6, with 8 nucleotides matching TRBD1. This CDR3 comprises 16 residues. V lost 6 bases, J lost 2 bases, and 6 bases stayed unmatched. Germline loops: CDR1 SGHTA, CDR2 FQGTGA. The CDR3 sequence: CASSPGGATGANVLTF. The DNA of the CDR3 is TGTGCCAGCAGTCCAGGGGGCGCGACTGGGGCCAACGTCCTGACTTTC.

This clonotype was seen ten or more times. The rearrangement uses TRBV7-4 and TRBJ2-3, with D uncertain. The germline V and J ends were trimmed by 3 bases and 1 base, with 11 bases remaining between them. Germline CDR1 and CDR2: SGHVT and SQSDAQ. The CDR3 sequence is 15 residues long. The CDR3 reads CASSFGRRRTDTQYF. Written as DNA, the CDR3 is TGTGCCAGCAGCTTCGGTCGCAGACGCACAGATACGCAGTATTTT.

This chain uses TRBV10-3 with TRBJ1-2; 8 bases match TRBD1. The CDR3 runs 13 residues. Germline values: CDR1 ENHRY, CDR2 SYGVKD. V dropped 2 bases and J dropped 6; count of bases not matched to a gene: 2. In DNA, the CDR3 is TGTGCCATCAGTGAGAGGACAGGGAATGGCTACACCTTC. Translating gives CAISERTGNGYTF.

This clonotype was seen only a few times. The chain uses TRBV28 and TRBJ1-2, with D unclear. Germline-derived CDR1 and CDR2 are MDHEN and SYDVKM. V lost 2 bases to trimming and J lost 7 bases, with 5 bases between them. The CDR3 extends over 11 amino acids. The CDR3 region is CASSLMSGYTF. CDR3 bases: TGTGCCAGCAGTTTAATGAGTGGCTACACCTTC.

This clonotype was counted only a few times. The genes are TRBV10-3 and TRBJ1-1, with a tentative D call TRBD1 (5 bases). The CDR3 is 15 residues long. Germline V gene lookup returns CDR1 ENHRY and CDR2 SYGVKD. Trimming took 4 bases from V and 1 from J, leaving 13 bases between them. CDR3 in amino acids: CAISGGDAWNTEAFF. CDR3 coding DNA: TGTGCCATCAGTGGAGGGGACGCATGGAACACTGAAGCTTTCTTT.

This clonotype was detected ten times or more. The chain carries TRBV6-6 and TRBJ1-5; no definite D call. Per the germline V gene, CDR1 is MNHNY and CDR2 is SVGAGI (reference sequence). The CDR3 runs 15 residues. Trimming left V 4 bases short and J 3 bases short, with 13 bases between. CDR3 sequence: CASSWYKDLNQPQHF. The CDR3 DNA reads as TGTGCCAGCAGTTGGTACAAGGATCTCAATCAGCCCCAGCATTTT.

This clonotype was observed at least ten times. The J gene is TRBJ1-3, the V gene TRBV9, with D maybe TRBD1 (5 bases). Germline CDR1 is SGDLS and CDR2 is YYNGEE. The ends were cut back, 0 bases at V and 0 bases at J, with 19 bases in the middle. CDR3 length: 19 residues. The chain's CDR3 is CASSVEGMGRSYSGNTIYF. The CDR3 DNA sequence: TGTGCCAGCAGCGTAGAGGGGATGGGCAGATCATACTCTGGAAACACCATATATTTT.

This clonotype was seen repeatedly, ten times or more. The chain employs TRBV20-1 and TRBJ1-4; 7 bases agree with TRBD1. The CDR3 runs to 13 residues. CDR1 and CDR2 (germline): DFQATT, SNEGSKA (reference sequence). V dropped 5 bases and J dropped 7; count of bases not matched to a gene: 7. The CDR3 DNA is TGCAGTGCTCCTCGACAGGGAACTGAAAAACTGTTTTTT. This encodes CSAPRQGTEKLFF.

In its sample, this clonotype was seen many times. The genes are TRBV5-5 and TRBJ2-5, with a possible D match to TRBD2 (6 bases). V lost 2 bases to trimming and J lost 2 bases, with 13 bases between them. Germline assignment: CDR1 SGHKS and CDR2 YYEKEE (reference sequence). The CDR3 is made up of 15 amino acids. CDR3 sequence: CASSFPGGVQETQYF. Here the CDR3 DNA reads TGTGCCAGCAGCTTTCCAGGAGGGGTTCAAGAGACCCAGTACTTC.

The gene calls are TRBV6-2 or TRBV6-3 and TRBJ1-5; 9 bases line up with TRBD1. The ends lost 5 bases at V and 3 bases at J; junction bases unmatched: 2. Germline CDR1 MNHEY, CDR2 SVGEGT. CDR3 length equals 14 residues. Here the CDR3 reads CASSPQGANQPQHF. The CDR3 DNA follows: TGTGCCAGCAGTCCACAGGGGGCCAATCAGCCCCAGCATTTT.